These T cell receptor beta chains were read from a single sample in a study of monozygotic twins with cystic fibrosis. Clones were sequenced by immunoSEQ multiplex PCR, and TCRdb holds only the in-frame ones, with some missing. The sample includes tens of thousands of clones, just over 90% of them seen just once. The sample taken for sequencing was blood. The source of these receptors is a girl aged 2 to 9 with cystic fibrosis. The conserved cysteine and the conserved F or W are not part of the CDR3 here. The order of the fields is J gene, V gene, CDR3 protein.

TRBJ1-6	TRBV15	ATSRDLHTSYNSPLH
TRBJ2-7	TRBV11-3	ASSLGPSSYEQY
TRBJ1-1	TRBV27	ASSLGGRGVKPF
TRBJ2-2	TRBV5-5	ASSVGPPNTGELF
TRBJ1-2	TRBV7-2	ASSSTGTGYGYT
TRBJ1-2	TRBV6-1	ASSVQPLLYGYT
TRBJ1-4	TRBV30	AWRQSRQVGREKLF
TRBJ2-3	TRBV19	ASSEWRGAGGTQY
TRBJ1-2	TRBV4-3	ASSQGQAGPFYGYT
TRBJ2-6	TRBV7-8	ASSLGLAGTRGANVLT
TRBJ2-1	TRBV19	ASTSSGWRGGDNEQF
TRBJ2-1	TRBV6-4	ASSYTGDNEQF
TRBJ1-5	TRBV4-1	ASSQDFGRGNNQPQH
TRBJ2-5	TRBV29-1	SVIGTSGVQETQY
TRBJ1-2	TRBV30	AWRWEGGDYGYT
TRBJ1-6	TRBV5-6	ASSLTGTDNSPLH
TRBJ1-6	TRBV30	AYRTATYNSPLH
TRBJ1-2	TRBV14	ASSPPGVPNYGYT